Each of the 22 T cell receptor beta chains below was sequenced from the same sample in a study of CD4 and CD8 cells across lung adenocarcinoma regions. Each CDR3 protein is one row after TCRdb ran MiXCR on the PCR reads. The table includes some 22,000 distinct CDR3 sequences, over 40% detected once. Sequenced input: CD4+ T cells from the center of a lung tumor. The source is a male donor with lung adenocarcinoma. The CD4 and CD8 labels of this study may be unreliable.

About this clonotype itself: Its ends do not fully match the called genes, so a read error is possible. V and J are TRBV6-1 and TRBJ2-3; the D is unclear. The CDR3 is made up of 14 amino acids. The germline gives CDR1 MNHNS, CDR2 SASEGT. For the CDR3, the DNA is TGTGCCAGCAGTGAATCCATATCTACCGATGCGCAGTACTTT. Translated, it gives CASSESISTDAQYF.

The chain combines TRBV30 with TRBJ1-5; the D is unclear. V lost 3 bases to trimming and J lost 4 bases, with 10 bases between them. CDR1 and CDR2 (germline): GTSNPN, SVGIG (reference sequence). This CDR3 is 13 amino acids long. CDR3: CAWSFGQNQPQHF. The CDR3 DNA is TGTGCCTGGAGCTTCGGGCAGAATCAGCCCCAGCATTTT.

The V gene is TRBV27, the J gene TRBJ2-5; TRBD2 might be the D (5 bases). The germline V gene encodes CDR1 MNHEY and CDR2 SMNVEV (reference sequence). V was pared by 5 bases and J by 8 bases, with 27 bases between. CDR3 size: 17 residues. In DNA form, the CDR3 reads TGTGCCAGCAGTGCGGGCCGACGAGCTTCTGGCCCAGATACCCAGTACTTC. This sequence encodes CASSAGRRASGPDTQYF.

This clonotype counts as large. The CDR3 loop reads CASRNELAGGPQQYF. The DNA of the CDR3 is TGTGCCAGCAGGAACGAGCTAGCGGGAGGCCCCCAGCAGTACTTC. The chain combines TRBV6-1 with TRBJ2-1, with 11 bases aligning to TRBD2. TRBJ2-7 matches the DNA end more closely, so the J call is doubtful. Germline CDR1 MNHNS, CDR2 SASEGT. This CDR3 has 15 residues.

The chain couples TRBV12-3 or TRBV12-4 to TRBJ2-1, with 10 positions matching TRBD1. J was trimmed by 10 bases and V by 6 bases; bases with no gene match: 9. The CDR3 covers 14 residues. The CDR3 bases are TGTGCCAGCAGCTTCAGGACAGGGGGGCCCGAGCAGTTCTTC. This encodes CASSFRTGGPEQFF.

The gene calls are TRBV27 and TRBJ2-1; 12 bases align to TRBD2. The DNA end is more similar to TRBJ2-5, so the J call may be wrong. Germline V CDR1 and CDR2: MNHEY, SMNVEV (reference sequence). The CDR3 spans 17 residues. The CDR3 DNA is TGTGCCAGCAGAAGACTAGCGGGAGATCCCATACAAGAGACCCAGTACTTC. It is translated as CASRRLAGDPIQETQYF.

CDR3 sequence reads: CASGGIGTGGQDTQYF. The CDR3 DNA is TGTGCCAGCGGGGGTATCGGGACTGGTGGCCAAGATACGCAGTATTTT. J is TRBJ2-3 and V is TRBV6-1; possibly TRBD2 for D (6 bases). The CDR3 spans 16 residues. Germline V gene lookup returns CDR1 MNHNS and CDR2 SASEGT. The V end was cut by 8 bases, the J end by 5 bases, with 23 bases between.

A word on this clonotype: Germline and junction disagree at one end, which may indicate a read error. The J gene is TRBJ2-1, the V gene TRBV6-1; D is possibly TRBD2 (6 bases). The length of the CDR3 is 13 residues. CDR1 and CDR2 (germline): MNHNS, SASEGT. The CDR3 DNA reads as TGTGCCAGCAGTGAAGCGAATAGCGGCGAGCAGTTTTTC. Residues: CASSEANSGEQFF.

The chain uses TRBV24-1 and TRBJ2-1; 8 nucleotides line up with TRBD2. The DNA end is a closer match to TRBJ2-7, so the J assignment may be wrong. Germline values: CDR1 KGHDR, CDR2 SFDVKD. The CDR3 covers 13 residues. The CDR3 protein is CATSDGTAGGQYF. CDR3 nucleotides: TGTGCCACCAGTGATGGTACGGCGGGAGGGCAGTACTTC.

This chain uses TRBV12-3 or TRBV12-4 with TRBJ2-3; D unresolved. Near its end, the DNA agrees better with TRBJ2-7, so the J call may be wrong. This CDR3 spans 11 amino acids. The CDR3 protein is CASSPGTAQYF. The CDR3 region has the DNA TGTGCCAGCAGTCCTGGAACTGCGCAGTACTTC.

Written as DNA, the CDR3 is TGTGCCAGCCAACACGAGAGGGGGATCCAAGAGACCCAGTACTTC. Its translation is CASQHERGIQETQYF. This chain connects TRBV7-4 to TRBJ2-5; a possible D gene is TRBD1 (6 bases). Germline V gene sequence: CDR1 SGHVT, CDR2 SQSDAQ. V was shortened by 8 bases and J by 1 base, with 17 bases between the two germline ends. This CDR3 has 15 residues.

A note on this clonotype: A junction boundary mismatches the germline segment, possibly from a read error. This rearrangement joins TRBV6-1 to TRBJ2-5, with 7 nucleotides matching TRBD1. The CDR3 has 15 amino acids. Germline V gives CDR1 MNHNS, CDR2 SASEGT. This chain's CDR3 is CARGEGGRSPDTQYF. The CDR3 DNA reads TGTGCCAGGGGTGAAGGGGGCCGTAGCCCAGATACCCAGTACTTT.

At least ten counts were recorded for this clonotype. V is TRBV10-2 and J is TRBJ2-1; 8 positions agree with TRBD2. The germline gives CDR1 WSHSY, CDR2 SAAADI. The CDR3 has 15 amino acids. Trimming removed 0 bases from V and 9 bases from J; junction bases left unmatched: 7. This CDR3 reads CASSESGLAGLEQFF. The CDR3 DNA reads TGCGCCAGCAGTGAGTCTGGATTAGCGGGACTTGAGCAGTTCTTC.

The chain combines TRBV28 with TRBJ2-4; no clear D gene. The germline gives CDR1 MDHEN, CDR2 SYDVKM. Trimming took 6 bases from V and 2 from J, leaving 20 bases between them. The CDR3 contains 17 residues. CDR3 in amino acids: CASRPPTRAASKNIQYF. The CDR3 DNA is TGTGCCAGCAGACCACCCACAAGGGCCGCTTCCAAAAACATTCAGTACTTC. Combining the CDR3 with reference TRBV28 and TRBJ2-4 gives the whole variable domain DVKVTQSSRYLVKRTGEKVFLECVQDMDHENMFWYRQDPGLGLRLIYFSYDVKMKEKGDIPEGYSVSREKKERFSLILESASTNQTSMYLCASRPPTRAASKNIQYFGAGTRLSVL.

The rearrangement uses TRBV10-1 and TRBJ2-5; perhaps TRBD2 as D (7 bases). Germline assignment: CDR1 WNHNN and CDR2 SYGVQD (reference sequence). Trimming took off 0 bases at V and 4 bases at J, with 12 bases between the two ends. The CDR3 consists of 15 residues. The CDR3: CASSESGGPLETQYF. The CDR3, as DNA: TGCGCCAGCAGTGAGTCGGGGGGGCCATTAGAGACCCAGTACTTC.

Notes on this clonotype: A read error may account for a junction end that differs from germline. The genes are TRBV30 and TRBJ2-3, with D perhaps matching TRBD1 (6 bases). The germline CDR1 and CDR2 sequences are GTSNPN and SVGIG (reference sequence). The CDR3 extends over 13 amino acids. The CDR3 region has the DNA TGTGCCTGGAGTACAGGGTTCGAAGATATGCAGTATTTT. Its protein is CAWSTGFEDMQYF.

Note on this clonotype: An end of the junction does not agree with germline; a read error may underlie this. The chain carries TRBV25-1 and TRBJ2-4, with a possible D match to TRBD2 (5 bases). Germline V lookup: CDR1 MGHDK, CDR2 SYGVNS. The CDR3 extends over 13 amino acids. As DNA, the CDR3 is TGCGCCACGGGGAAGAGAGCCAAAAACACTCAGTACTTC. It specifies CATGKRAKNTQYF.

On this clonotype itself: The junction shows a germline mismatch at one end, possibly a read error. The chain employs TRBV6-5 and TRBJ2-7; D not resolved. The germline CDR1 and CDR2 sequences are MNHEY and SVGAGI. The CDR3 is made up of 19 amino acids. The CDR3 DNA follows: TGTGCCAGCAGTTACTTAAACCCTCGCAGGAGCTCCTATAATTCACCCCTCCAATTC. Translating it yields CASSYLNPRRSSYNSPLQF.

This clonotype was found a few times. A single base separates this from a much larger clone, so it may be a read error. V gene TRBV6-1 combines with J gene TRBJ1-4, with D possibly matching TRBD1 (5 bases). Trimming took 6 bases from V and 7 from J, leaving 15 bases between them. The CDR3 runs to 14 residues. Per germline, CDR1 MNHNS and CDR2 SASEGT. CDR3 coding DNA: TGTGCCAGCAGGGGGGGGGGGGGAGCTGAAAAACTGTTTTTT. This translates into CASRGGGGAEKLFF.

The rearrangement links TRBV3-1 to TRBJ2-3; D is possibly TRBD2 (6 bases). V lost 1 base and J 1 base, leaving 6 bases between the germline ends. Looked up from germline, CDR1 is LGHDT and CDR2 is YNNKEL (reference sequence). This CDR3 is 14 amino acids long. CDR3 nucleotides: TGTGCCAGCAGCCAAGGGGGGGGCACAGATACGCAGTATTTT. It is translated as CASSQGGGTDTQYF.

As regards this clonotype: A read error may produce the germline difference seen at one junction end. The chain recombines TRBV27 with TRBJ2-3, with a possible D match to TRBD2 (6 bases). The CDR3 is made up of 15 amino acids. Germline V gives CDR1 MNHEY, CDR2 SMNVEV (reference sequence). DNA of the CDR3: TGTGGCGCGGGGACGGGGGTTCGAGACCCAGATACGCAGTACTTT. Translation: CGAGTGVRDPDTQYF.

Points on this clonotype: At one end the junction does not follow the germline gene, possibly because of a read error. J is TRBJ2-3 and V is TRBV6-1; TRBD1 aligns across 7 bases. Per germline, CDR1 MNHNS and CDR2 SASEGT. The CDR3 runs 15 residues. The CDR3 sequence is CASSVRTRGTETLYF. DNA of the CDR3: TGTGCCAGCAGTGTCCGGACAAGGGGGACAGAGACGCTGTATTTT.